The rows below give T cell receptor beta chains drawn from one sample of a study of CD8 T cells in ankylosing spondylitis. TCRdb reprocessed the 5' RACE reads via MiXCR and lists one record per CDR3 protein. The profile shows under 400,000 distinct CDR3 sequences, more than 9% of them singletons. Input material: blood, either unsorted or a sorted T cell fraction (not recorded which). The receptors derive from a female donor with ankylosing spondylitis or in good health (not recorded which). Each CDR3 is given with its conserved first and last residue. The D gene is left open where the match is weak. Size is stated for part of the rows, as once, few or many counts, or as a class when the clone is expanded.

V gene	D gene	CDR3 length	J gene	clone size	CDR3 DNA	CDR3 protein
TRBV20-1	.	14	TRBJ1-4	many	TGCAGTGCTAGGTCGACTCCAGGGAATGAAAAACTGTTTTTT	CSARSTPGNEKLFF
TRBV11-2	TRBD2	14	TRBJ2-7	.	TGTGCCAGCAGGGATAGCGGGAGAGGCAGCGAGCAGTACTTC	CASRDSGRGSEQYF
TRBV7-3	.	13	TRBJ1-1	many	TGTGCCAGCAGCCCCGGTCGCAAGGCTGAAGCTTTCTTT	CASSPGRKAEAFF
TRBV20-1	TRBD1	13	TRBJ2-3	.	TGCAGTGCTAGGGAACAGGGGGCAGATACGCAGTATTTT	CSAREQGADTQYF
TRBV5-1	.	16	TRBJ2-3	.	TGCGCCAGCAGCTTGGCTCCCAGGGAAATTACAGATACGCAGTATTTT	CASSLAPREITDTQYF
TRBV27	.	14	TRBJ1-1	.	TGTGCCAGCAGTTACACTACAGGGTTAACTGAAGCTTTCTTT	CASSYTTGLTEAFF
TRBV28	.	12	TRBJ2-3	.	TGTGCCAGCAGTTATGAAGGGGATACGCAGTCTTTT	CASSYEGDTQSF
TRBV15	TRBD2	14	TRBJ2-7	many	TGTGCCACCAGCAGAAGCGGGAGTGCCTACGAGCAGTACTTC	CATSRSGSAYEQYF
TRBV5-1	.	13	TRBJ1-4	.	TGCGCCAGCAGCTCCGGGCCCAATGAAAAACTGTTTTTT	CASSSGPNEKLFF
TRBV30	TRBD1	14	TRBJ2-2	.	TGTGCTTGCCGACAGGGGGCGAACACCGGGGAGCTGTTTTTT	CACRQGANTGELFF
TRBV5-1	.	17	TRBJ2-2	.	TGCGCCAGCAGCTTGGATGGCGGAGGCGCTGGCACCGGGGAGCTGTTTTTT	CASSLDGGGAGTGELFF
TRBV10-3	.	18	TRBJ1-3	many	TGTGCCATCAGAAAGACAGAGCCCGAACGACCCTCTGGAAACACCATATATTTT	CAIRKTEPERPSGNTIYF
TRBV12-3/TRBV12-4	TRBD1	13	TRBJ1-1	many	TGTGCCAGCACCAACAGGGGGACCACTGAAGCTTTCTTT	CASTNRGTTEAFF
TRBV4-1	.	14	TRBJ2-1	many	TGCGCCAGCAGCCAAGTTGACCCCACTAATGAGCAGTTCTTC	CASSQVDPTNEQFF
TRBV19	TRBD1	14	TRBJ1-2	few	TGTGCCAGTAGTCGACAGGGGATGAACTATGGCTACACCTTC	CASSRQGMNYGYTF
TRBV6-2/TRBV6-3	TRBD1	14	TRBJ1-5	many	TGTGCCAGCAGGGGGACAGGGGAGGGTCAGCCCCAGCATTTT	CASRGTGEGQPQHF
TRBV12-3/TRBV12-4	.	19	TRBJ2-5	many	TGTGCCAGCAGTAAACCGGGGGTTAGGACCGCATGGAGCCAAGAGACCCAGTACTTC	CASSKPGVRTAWSQETQYF
TRBV11-2	.	14	TRBJ2-7	many	TGTGCCAGCAGCTACCGGGGCCTAACCTACGAGCAGTACTTC	CASSYRGLTYEQYF
TRBV11-2	.	14	TRBJ2-1	many	TGTGCCAGCAGCTTAGGGTCTACATTGAATGAGCAGTTCTTC	CASSLGSTLNEQFF
TRBV20-1	.	12	TRBJ2-5	many	TGCAGTGCTAGAGATCACGCGGGGACCCAGTACTTC	CSARDHAGTQYF
TRBV20-1	TRBD1	13	TRBJ1-5	many	TGCAGTGCGCCCGGGACAGGGAGTCAGCCCCAGCATTTT	CSAPGTGSQPQHF
TRBV9	TRBD1	15	TRBJ2-7	.	TGTGCCAGCAGCACACACGGGACAGGGGTCCACGAGCAGTACTTC	CASSTHGTGVHEQYF
TRBV24-1	.	14	TRBJ2-1	many	TGTGCCACCAGTGACACGAGGCGAGGCAATGAGCAGTTCTTC	CATSDTRRGNEQFF
TRBV12-3/TRBV12-4	TRBD2	17	TRBJ2-3	many	TGTGCCAGCAGTCCCTGGACTAGCGGGAGGGTGGTAGATACGCAGTATTTT	CASSPWTSGRVVDTQYF
TRBV20-1	.	17	TRBJ1-6	.	TGCTGTGCTAGAGATAGTTTTGGGAAGGGGGATAATTCACCCCTCCACTTT	CCARDSFGKGDNSPLHF
TRBV12-3/TRBV12-4	.	15	TRBJ2-3	many	TGTGCCAGCAGTTTCGGGAGATTTTCCACAGATACGCAGTATTTT	CASSFGRFSTDTQYF
TRBV7-9	.	16	TRBJ2-7	.	TGTGCCAGCAGCTTAGTACTTGACGGGCGAACCTACGAGCAGTACTTC	CASSLVLDGRTYEQYF
TRBV20-1	.	14	TRBJ2-1	many	TGCAGTGCGCCGATCCCAGGCCGGGGGAATGAGCAGTTCTTC	CSAPIPGRGNEQFF
TRBV10-3	TRBD2	14	TRBJ2-7	few	TGTGCCATCAGGGAGATAGCGGGCTCCTACGAGCAGTACTTC	CAIREIAGSYEQYF
TRBV28	.	16	TRBJ2-3	many	TGTGCCAGCATGGGGGATCGCGTCGCGGGCACAGATACGCAGTATTTT	CASMGDRVAGTDTQYF
TRBV10-3	.	17	TRBJ2-1	many	TGTGCCATCAGTGGGGTATGGATCCCTACCTCCTACAATGAGCAGTTCTTC	CAISGVWIPTSYNEQFF
TRBV7-2	.	13	TRBJ1-4	many	TGTGCCAGCAGTTCAGGGGTTCGTGAAAAACTGTTTTTT	CASSSGVREKLFF
TRBV7-2	TRBD2	16	TRBJ2-3	many	TGTGCCAGCAGCATCCTTAGCGGGGGGGTGGGAGATACGCAGTATTTT	CASSILSGGVGDTQYF
TRBV20-1	.	13	TRBJ2-5	many	TGCAGTGCTAGGGGTGGGTTTCAAGAGACCCAGTACTTC	CSARGGFQETQYF
TRBV14	.	13	TRBJ2-3	many	TGTGCCAGCAGCCAAGTTCGCGCAGATACGCAGTATTTT	CASSQVRADTQYF
TRBV5-1	TRBD2	18	TRBJ2-1	few	TGCGCCAGCAGCTTGCGGACTAGCGGGAGAGTTGTAGGCAATGAGCAGTTCTTC	CASSLRTSGRVVGNEQFF
TRBV11-2	TRBD2	16	TRBJ2-5	many	TGTGCCAGCAGCTTAGGATCAAGCGGGAGCAGAGAGACCCAGTACTTC	CASSLGSSGSRETQYF
TRBV12-3/TRBV12-4	.	15	TRBJ1-5	many	TGTGCCAGCAGCTCCAGCGCGTCGGTAGTTCAGCCCCAGCATTTT	CASSSSASVVQPQHF
TRBV20-1	.	10	TRBJ1-1	many	TGCAGTGCTAGCACGGATGAAGCTTTCTTT	CSASTDEAFF
TRBV20-1	.	14	TRBJ2-3	few	TGCAGTGCTAGAGAGGGATCAGCGCGGCCTACGCAGTATTTT	CSAREGSARPTQYF
TRBV5-1	.	15	TRBJ1-2	.	TGCGCCAGCTCCCATCCCGGGGGCGGGGGCTATGGCTACACCTTC	CASSHPGGGGYGYTF
TRBV27	TRBD1	16	TRBJ2-7	.	TGTGCCAGCAGTCCCCAAGGACAGGGGTTATCCTACGAGCAGTACTTC	CASSPQGQGLSYEQYF
TRBV28	TRBD2	16	TRBJ2-3	many	TGTGCCAGCAGTTTAGATGCGGGAGGGCTCTCAGATACGCAGTATTTT	CASSLDAGGLSDTQYF
TRBV19	.	11	TRBJ1-5	.	TGTGCCACCCATAGCAATCAGCCCCAGCATTTT	CATHSNQPQHF
TRBV20-1	.	12	TRBJ2-5	.	TGCAGTGCTAATGTGGCCCAAGAGACCCAGTACTTC	CSANVAQETQYF
TRBV12-3/TRBV12-4	TRBD1	15	TRBJ1-5	many	TGTGCCAGCAGTTTACGAGACAGGGGCAATCAGCCCCAGCATTTT	CASSLRDRGNQPQHF